Below are 3 T cell receptor beta chains sequenced from a single sample in a study of CD8 T cell repertoires and HIV-1 epitope variants. The antigens of these receptors remain unknown. Clones were read by immunoSEQ multiplex PCR, and TCRdb kept only the in-frame ones, dropping some. The table records roughly 5,000 clones, about three fifths of them present only once. Sequences were obtained from cultured CD8+ T cells derived from PBMCs. These receptors were obtained from a male donor with HIV.

The chain is built from TRBV11-1 and TRBJ2-5; the D is unclear. This CDR3 is built from 13 residues. The V end lost 1 base, the J end lost 3 bases, and 6 bases lay between the germline ends. In germline, CDR1 is SGHAT, CDR2 FQDESV (reference sequence). The CDR3 loop is CASSLEDEETQYF. The CDR3 DNA reads TGTGCCAGCAGCTTAGAAGATGAAGAGACCCAGTACTTC.

The chain carries TRBV4-3 and TRBJ2-7; D unresolved. The CDR3 is made up of 12 amino acids. V was pared by 0 bases and J by 3 bases, with 3 bases between. Germline CDR1 reads LGHNA; CDR2 reads YSLEER. The DNA of the CDR3 is TGCGCCAGCAGCCAAGATCGCTACGAGCAGTACTTC. Residues: CASSQDRYEQYF.

The chain recombines TRBV5-5 with TRBJ2-7; 10 bases are shared with TRBD2. The trim removed 4 bases at V and 3 bases at J, leaving 4 bases unmatched. The CDR3 is 14 residues long. CDR1 is SGHKS, CDR2 YYEKEE, per germline (reference sequence). The CDR3 bases are TGTGCCAGCAGCACTGGACTAGCGGACTACGAGCAGTACTTC. This gives the protein CASSTGLADYEQYF.